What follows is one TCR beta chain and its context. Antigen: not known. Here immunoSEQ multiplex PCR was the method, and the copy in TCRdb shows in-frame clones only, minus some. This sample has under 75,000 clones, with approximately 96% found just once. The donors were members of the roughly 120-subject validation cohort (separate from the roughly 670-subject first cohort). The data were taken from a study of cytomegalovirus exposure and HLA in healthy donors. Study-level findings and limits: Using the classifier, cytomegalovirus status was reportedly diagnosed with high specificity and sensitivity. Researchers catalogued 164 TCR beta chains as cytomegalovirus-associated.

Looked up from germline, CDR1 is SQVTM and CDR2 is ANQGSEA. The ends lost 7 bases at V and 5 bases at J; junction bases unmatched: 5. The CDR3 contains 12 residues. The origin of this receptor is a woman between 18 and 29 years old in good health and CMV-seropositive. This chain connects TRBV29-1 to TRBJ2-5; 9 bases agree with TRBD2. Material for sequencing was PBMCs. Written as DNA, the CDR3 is TGCAGCGCAGGACTAGCGTCTGAGACCCAGTACTTC. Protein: CSAGLASETQYF.